The 13 T cell receptor beta chains presented below share a single source sample, sequenced in a study of blood T cell repertoires in COVID-19. TCRdb keeps only in-frame clones here, not all; method: immunoSEQ multiplex PCR. The repertoire holds 150,000 or so clones, with 80% to 90% as singletons. Sequencing was carried out using peripheral blood. These receptor sequences come from a woman in her thirties or forties with acute or convalescent COVID-19.

In DNA form, the CDR3 reads TGTGCCAGCAGTTACTACAGGGGGGGACTCACAGATACGCAGTATTTT. Protein sequence: CASSYYRGGLTDTQYF. The chain employs TRBV21-1 and TRBJ2-3; TRBD1 was called by the table and not checked on the DNA. TRBV21-1 is a known pseudogene. The CDR3 contains 16 residues.

J is TRBJ1-5 and V is TRBV2; D is possibly TRBD1 (6 bases). Germline-derived CDR1 and CDR2 are SNHLY and FYNNEI. The CDR3 sequence is 14 residues long. Trimming removed 6 bases at V and 3 bases at J, with 12 bases between. CDR3 in DNA: TGTGCCAGCAGATTTGGACAGTACAATCAGCCCCAGCATTTT. Protein: CASRFGQYNQPQHF.

This chain joins TRBV5-1 and TRBJ1-4; D possibly corresponds to TRBD1 (5 bases). This CDR3 is 16 amino acids long. Between the trimmed V and J ends, which lost 4 bases and 8 bases, there was a span of 21 bases. Germline V gene data show CDR1 as SGHRS and CDR2 as YFSETQ. CDR3 in amino acids: CASSDALPGHPEKLFF. CDR3 bases: TGCGCCAGCAGCGACGCCTTACCCGGACATCCGGAAAAACTGTTTTTT.

V usage is TRBV30 and J usage is TRBJ2-1; 7 bases map to TRBD2. The CDR3 has 13 residues. Germline-derived CDR1 and CDR2 are GTSNPN and SVGIG (reference sequence). The V gene end was trimmed by 4 bases and the J gene end by 2 bases; junction bases not matched to a gene: 2. The CDR3 protein is CAWTSGPYNEQFF. In DNA, the CDR3 is TGTGCCTGGACTAGCGGACCCTACAATGAGCAGTTCTTC.

The rearrangement uses TRBV7-9 and TRBJ1-2; a weak D match, TRBD1 (6 bases). Germline V CDR1 and CDR2: SEHNR, FQNEAQ (reference sequence). The CDR3 covers 14 residues. V gave up 8 bases and J gave up 3 bases, with 16 bases separating them. The CDR3 bases are TGTGCCAGCGTGCGGGGGGGCTTTGACTATGGCTACACCTTC. It translates to CASVRGGFDYGYTF.

The chain links TRBV5-6 to TRBJ1-1; 7 nucleotides match TRBD1. Germline trimming cut 4 bases from V and 10 bases from J; bases unmatched to any gene: 7. Germline V gene data show CDR1 as SGHDT and CDR2 as YYEEEE. This CDR3 is built from 12 residues. CDR3 in DNA: TGTGCCAGCAGCGCCGGGACAGCGGTAGCTTTCTTT. Translated, it gives CASSAGTAVAFF.

The chain employs TRBV18 and TRBJ2-3, with 7 nucleotides matching TRBD1. Germline values: CDR1 KGHSH, CDR2 LQKENI. V was pared by 2 bases and J by 3 bases, with 5 bases of the junction left unmatched. This CDR3 comprises 15 residues. CDR3 sequence: CASSPRDRITDTQYF. The DNA for the CDR3 is TGTGCCAGCTCACCAAGGGACAGAATAACAGATACGCAGTATTTT.

This clone was seen more than once but under ten times. This chain links TRBV14 with TRBJ2-1; D unresolved. Between the trimmed V and J ends, which lost 1 base and 8 bases, there was a span of 3 bases. The CDR3 consists of 11 residues. Per germline, CDR1 SGHDN and CDR2 FVKESK. CDR3 sequence reads: CASSQAYEQFF. The CDR3 coding sequence is TGTGCCAGCAGCCAAGCTTATGAGCAGTTCTTC.

The rearrangement joins TRBV12-3 or TRBV12-4 to TRBJ2-7; no firm D call. With 3 bases removed from V and 0 bases from J, the gap between germline ends came to 6 bases. The CDR3 spans 13 residues. The CDR3 DNA sequence: TGTGCCAGCAGTTTCGAGAGCTCCTACGAGCAGTACTTC. It specifies CASSFESSYEQYF.

The genes are TRBV7-8 and TRBJ1-6; D unclear. The germline V gene encodes CDR1 SGHVS and CDR2 FQNEAQ. CDR3 length: 15 amino acids. V was trimmed by 1 base and J by 5 bases, leaving 9 bases between them. Here the CDR3 reads CASSLETPDNSPLHF. The CDR3 DNA reads as TGTGCCAGCAGCTTAGAAACGCCAGATAATTCACCCCTCCACTTT.

This chain connects TRBV24-1 to TRBJ2-6; no clear D. Germline V gene sequence: CDR1 KGHDR, CDR2 SFDVKD. Trimming cost V 4 bases and J 2 bases, with 14 bases left between them. There are 17 residues in the CDR3. The CDR3 coding sequence is TGTGCCACCAGTGACCCTGGGCCTGTTCCTGGGGCCAACGTCCTGACTTTC. As protein: CATSDPGPVPGANVLTF.

This clone has only one observation. This sequence joins TRBV4-1 and TRBJ2-2, with TRBD2 as a possible D gene (7 bases). Germline CDR1 MGHRA, CDR2 YSYEKL. V was pared by 2 bases and J by 5 bases, with 15 bases between. This CDR3 region has 16 residues. CDR3: CASSQIPGGLTGELFF. DNA of the CDR3: TGCGCCAGCAGCCAAATACCGGGGGGCCTAACCGGGGAGCTGTTTTTT.

In regard to this clone: A read error is likely, as this CDR3 ends without the conserved phenylalanine or tryptophan. Because the CDR3's place on the DNA is in doubt, the DNA is left out and the CDR3 is given as listed by TCRdb. The rearrangement joins TRBV6-1 to TRBJ2-7; the DNA was not compared with TRBD2, the D call given in the table. Counting both end residues, the CDR3 totals 11 amino acids. Looked up from germline, CDR1 is MNHNS and CDR2 is SASEGT. The CDR3 sequence is CASSEGRDAVN.